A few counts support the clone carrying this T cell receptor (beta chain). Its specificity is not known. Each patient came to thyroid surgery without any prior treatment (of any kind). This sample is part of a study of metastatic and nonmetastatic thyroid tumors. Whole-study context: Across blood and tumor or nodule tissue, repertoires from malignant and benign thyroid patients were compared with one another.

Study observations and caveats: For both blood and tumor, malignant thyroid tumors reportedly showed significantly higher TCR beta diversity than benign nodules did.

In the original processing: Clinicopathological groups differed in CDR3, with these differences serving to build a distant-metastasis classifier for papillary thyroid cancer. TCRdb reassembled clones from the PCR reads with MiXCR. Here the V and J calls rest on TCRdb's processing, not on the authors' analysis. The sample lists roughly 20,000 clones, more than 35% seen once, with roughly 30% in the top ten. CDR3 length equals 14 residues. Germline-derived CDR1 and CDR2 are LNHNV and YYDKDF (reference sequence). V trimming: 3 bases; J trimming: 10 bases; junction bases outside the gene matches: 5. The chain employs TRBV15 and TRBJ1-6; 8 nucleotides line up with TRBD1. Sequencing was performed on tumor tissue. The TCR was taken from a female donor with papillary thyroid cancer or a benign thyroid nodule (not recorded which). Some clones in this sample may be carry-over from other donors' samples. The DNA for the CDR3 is TGTGCCACCAGCAGTGACGGACAGGGCTCACCCCTCCACTTT. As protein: CATSSDGQGSPLHF. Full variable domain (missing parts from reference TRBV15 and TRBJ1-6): DAMVIQNPRYQVTQFGKPVTLSCSQTLNHNVMYWYQQKSSQAPKLLFHYYDKDFNNEADTPDNFQSRRPNTSFCFLDIRSPGLGDTAMYLCATSSDGQGSPLHFGNGTRLTVT.